These T cell receptor beta chains were read from a single sample in a study of immune evolution from preneoplasia to lung adenocarcinoma. Method: immunoSEQ multiplex PCR; TCRdb's copy keeps in-frame clones and lacks some. The table shows 7,500 to 9,000 clones, with roughly 79% occurring only once. Sequencing was done on a sample of FFPE invasive lung adenocarcinoma tissue. Receptors originate from a person aged 50-59 years with lung adenocarcinoma. Each CDR3 is given with its conserved first and last residue.

V	CDR3
TRBV7-9	CASSLGLDPTNEKLFF
TRBV19	CASGDRFFYGYTF
TRBV7-9	CASSRGSSSYNEQFF
TRBV7-8	CASSLGLGGFSPLHF
TRBV5-8	CASSFMGQNTQYF
TRBV6-1	CASSDSTGSGYTF
TRBV5-1	CASSSGTQETQYF
TRBV19	CASSIRDPGDTEAFF
TRBV28	CASSSGLADTGELFF
TRBV28	CASRPPGQGAQGTQYF
TRBV11-2	CASSLEEGPYEQYF
TRBV30	CASTGAIGNTIYF
TRBV28	CASSRRGGDEQYF
TRBV5-1	CASSLRPGGEGTEAFF
TRBV28	CASSLPQGDLAKNIQYF
TRBV19	CASSLRAGGAGQPQHF
TRBV19	CASSTGDTSLKRYTF
TRBV5-1	CASSLDGRVSSGYTF
TRBV4-1	CASSYDLTTSRDTGELFF